The rows below give T cell receptor beta chains drawn from one sample of a study of blood T cell repertoires in COVID-19. Measured with immunoSEQ multiplex PCR; TCRdb has only the in-frame clones, and not every one. Seen here are around 25,000 clones, 80% to 90% observed once, and the top ten hold less than 9.5%. Source material: peripheral blood. These receptors were obtained from a woman between 50 and 59 years old with active COVID-19. The CDR3 runs from the conserved cysteine through the conserved F or W.

cdr3_aa: CASSQNRRGEQFF
j_call: TRBJ2-1
v_call: TRBV5-1

cdr3_aa: CASSLTSANTGELFF
j_call: TRBJ2-2
v_call: TRBV28

cdr3_aa: CASSQGAHEQYF
j_call: TRBJ2-7
v_call: TRBV3-1/TRBV3-2

cdr3_aa: CASSQYTPGGTYSYEQYF
j_call: TRBJ2-7
v_call: TRBV11-2

cdr3_aa: CATSPSGSFYTGELFF
j_call: TRBJ2-2
v_call: TRBV15

cdr3_aa: CASSEQGLDYGYTF
j_call: TRBJ1-2
v_call: TRBV2

cdr3_aa: CASSQEWGEETQYF
j_call: TRBJ2-3
v_call: TRBV4-2

cdr3_aa: CASSVVGQGGTQYF
j_call: TRBJ2-5
v_call: TRBV9

cdr3_aa: CASSYSPGTRTDTQYF
j_call: TRBJ2-3
v_call: TRBV6-5

cdr3_aa: CASSLNGGVQFF
j_call: TRBJ2-1
v_call: TRBV5-1

cdr3_aa: CASSLRFGRAAAGELFF
j_call: TRBJ2-2
v_call: TRBV28

cdr3_aa: CASSTRQGHTDTQYF
j_call: TRBJ2-3
v_call: TRBV19

cdr3_aa: CASSGQAETQYF
j_call: TRBJ2-5
v_call: TRBV2

cdr3_aa: CASSTRTGGWAFF
j_call: TRBJ1-1
v_call: TRBV12-3/TRBV12-4

cdr3_aa: CASSGRSRETQYF
j_call: TRBJ2-5
v_call: TRBV10-1

cdr3_aa: CSVPRQGAYGYTF
j_call: TRBJ1-2
v_call: TRBV29-1

cdr3_aa: CAISITSAKNTGELFF
j_call: TRBJ2-2
v_call: TRBV10-3

cdr3_aa: CASSGGGAGEQFF
j_call: TRBJ2-1
v_call: TRBV5-8

cdr3_aa: CASSKYGNTEAFF
j_call: TRBJ1-1
v_call: TRBV7-2

cdr3_aa: CASSQEGYYEQYF
j_call: TRBJ2-7
v_call: TRBV4-2

cdr3_aa: CASSIQGSSEQFF
j_call: TRBJ2-1
v_call: TRBV11-2

cdr3_aa: CASRSGLAEKANEQFF
j_call: TRBJ2-1
v_call: TRBV19

cdr3_aa: CAISESAGTVGNEQFF
j_call: TRBJ2-1
v_call: TRBV10-3

cdr3_aa: CASSRTESYGYTF
j_call: TRBJ1-2
v_call: TRBV6-5

cdr3_aa: CASSESTGVGGYTF
j_call: TRBJ1-2
v_call: TRBV2

cdr3_aa: CASSLDSGSYNEQFF
j_call: TRBJ2-1
v_call: TRBV5-5

cdr3_aa: CASSWEMGGSGNTIYF
j_call: TRBJ1-3
v_call: TRBV7-2

cdr3_aa: CASSFLAGGPYNEQFF
j_call: TRBJ2-1
v_call: TRBV13

cdr3_aa: CASSQDWGRDPEKLFF
j_call: TRBJ1-4
v_call: TRBV3-1/TRBV3-2

cdr3_aa: CASVGGGPLGQPQHF
j_call: TRBJ1-5
v_call: TRBV28

cdr3_aa: CASSLRATGETQYF
j_call: TRBJ2-5
v_call: TRBV27

cdr3_aa: CASSTGGGGTQYF
j_call: TRBJ2-5
v_call: TRBV25-1

cdr3_aa: CSAIQRGRETQYF
j_call: TRBJ2-5
v_call: TRBV29-1

cdr3_aa: CASSADSYEQYF
j_call: TRBJ2-7
v_call: TRBV5-4

cdr3_aa: CASTSTGVGYTF
j_call: TRBJ1-2
v_call: TRBV4-1

cdr3_aa: CASSQGYYEQYF
j_call: TRBJ2-7
v_call: TRBV5-6

cdr3_aa: CASSPWDFYNEQFF
j_call: TRBJ2-1
v_call: TRBV28

cdr3_aa: CASSLAGTSAKTDTQYF
j_call: TRBJ2-3
v_call: TRBV5-6

cdr3_aa: CASNSRDNRSYEQYF
j_call: TRBJ2-7
v_call: TRBV21-1

cdr3_aa: CARKTGNEQYF
j_call: TRBJ2-7
v_call: TRBV6-6

cdr3_aa: CASRKGPSAMNTGELFF
j_call: TRBJ2-2
v_call: TRBV28

cdr3_aa: CASSPSGIGYTF
j_call: TRBJ1-2
v_call: TRBV18

cdr3_aa: CASSPRQGQGYTF
j_call: TRBJ1-2
v_call: TRBV14

cdr3_aa: CASSRGGYYEQYF
j_call: TRBJ2-7
v_call: TRBV2

cdr3_aa: CASSSGQRNEKLFF
j_call: TRBJ1-4
v_call: TRBV5-1

cdr3_aa: CASSLRGDGTGELFF
j_call: TRBJ2-2
v_call: TRBV27

cdr3_aa: CASSTGTGGSTDTQYF
j_call: TRBJ2-3
v_call: TRBV11-2

cdr3_aa: CASRRQPNQPQHF
j_call: TRBJ1-5
v_call: TRBV6-5

cdr3_aa: CASSSLARPQHF
j_call: TRBJ1-5
v_call: TRBV7-2

cdr3_aa: CASSKEAEDSHGCLQETQYF
j_call: TRBJ2-5
v_call: TRBV21-1

cdr3_aa: CASSQAGTGGYEQYF
j_call: TRBJ2-7
v_call: TRBV18

cdr3_aa: CASSLGGQGHSPLHF
j_call: TRBJ1-6
v_call: TRBV5-6

cdr3_aa: CASSAGQSYNEQFF
j_call: TRBJ2-1
v_call: TRBV2

cdr3_aa: CASSLGLAGAKDTQYF
j_call: TRBJ2-3
v_call: TRBV5-1

cdr3_aa: CSASRTGNNYEQYF
j_call: TRBJ2-7
v_call: TRBV20-1

cdr3_aa: CASSPTLQDSSAEQFF
j_call: TRBJ2-1
v_call: TRBV18

cdr3_aa: CASSRLAGGNEQYF
j_call: TRBJ2-7
v_call: TRBV5-8

cdr3_aa: CASRTGTSGDSETQYF
j_call: TRBJ2-5
v_call: TRBV19

cdr3_aa: CASSAPGTALYEQYF
j_call: TRBJ2-7
v_call: TRBV19